These 7 T cell receptor beta chains were all obtained from the same sample, sequenced in a study of blood T cell repertoires in COVID-19. The assay was immunoSEQ multiplex PCR, and TCRdb's table has in-frame clones only and misses some. This table holds tens of thousands of clones, approximately 88% found once. The sequencing input was peripheral blood. All receptors derive from a man aged 50-60 years with active COVID-19.

The chain combines TRBV15 with TRBJ2-6; 7 positions agree with TRBD1. The CDR3 is 16 residues long. V lost 7 bases and J lost 4; bases outside the gene matches: 10. Looked up from germline, CDR1 is LNHNV and CDR2 is YYDKDF (reference sequence). CDR3 in DNA: TGTGCCACCACCACTATACAGGGGACAGGGGCCAACGTCCTGACTTTC. This gives the protein CATTTIQGTGANVLTF.

The V and J genes are TRBV11-2 and TRBJ2-4; 7 nucleotides agree with TRBD2. CDR1 and CDR2 from the germline V gene are SGHAT and FQNNGV. CDR3 length: 12 amino acids. After removal of 10 bases from V and 3 bases from J, the junction contained 3 bases not matched to a gene. The CDR3 DNA sequence: TGTGCCATCTCGGGAGGCAAAAACATTCAGTACTTC. Amino acids: CAISGGKNIQYF.

The rearrangement links TRBV19 to TRBJ2-3; 10 bases are a match to TRBD1. The CDR3 is made up of 16 amino acids. CDR1 LNHDA and CDR2 SQIVND come from the germline V gene (reference sequence). The J segment lost 5 bases and the V segment lost 5 bases, leaving 10 bases of the junction unmatched. The CDR3 nucleotides are TGTGCCAGTAGTGGTCCGGGACAGGGGAAGAGAGATACGCAGTATTTT. Its protein product is CASSGPGQGKRDTQYF.

This clone was recorded only once. V usage is TRBV4-1 and J usage is TRBJ2-1; the match to TRBD2 covers 11 bases. V lost 4 bases, J lost 0 bases, and 8 bases stayed unmatched. This CDR3 contains 18 residues. Germline V lookup: CDR1 MGHRA, CDR2 YSYEKL. The CDR3: CASSRKELAGVSYNEQFF. The CDR3, as DNA: TGCGCCAGCAGCCGCAAGGAACTAGCGGGAGTCTCCTACAATGAGCAGTTCTTC.

The rearrangement uses TRBV27 and TRBJ2-3; 12 bases agree with TRBD2. V shed 5 bases and J 2 bases; nucleotides not matched to a gene: 5. Germline V gives CDR1 MNHEY, CDR2 SMNVEV (reference sequence). CDR3 length equals 16 residues. CDR3 sequence: CASSPGLAGSTDTQYF. The CDR3 DNA is TGTGCCAGCAGTCCTGGACTAGCGGGGTCCACAGATACGCAGTATTTT.

The chain couples TRBV13 to TRBJ2-1, with 11 bases matching TRBD2. The V gene's germline CDR1 is PRHDT and CDR2 FYEKMQ (reference sequence). V lost 0 bases to trimming and J lost 8 bases; unmatched junction nucleotides: 3. The CDR3 loop spans 15 amino acids. CDR3 region: CASSLGLLAGDEQFF. The CDR3, as DNA: TGTGCCAGCAGCTTAGGGTTACTAGCGGGAGATGAGCAGTTCTTC.

V gene TRBV5-4 combines with J gene TRBJ2-7; no definite D call. Germline V gene sequence: CDR1 SGHNT, CDR2 YYREEE (reference sequence). Between the trimmed V and J ends, which lost 5 bases and 4 bases, there was a span of 19 bases. The CDR3 extends over 15 amino acids. CDR3 nucleotide sequence: TGTGCCAGCAGTCTTAGAAGTGTCCGTAGTTACGAGCAGTACTTC. Translation: CASSLRSVRSYEQYF.